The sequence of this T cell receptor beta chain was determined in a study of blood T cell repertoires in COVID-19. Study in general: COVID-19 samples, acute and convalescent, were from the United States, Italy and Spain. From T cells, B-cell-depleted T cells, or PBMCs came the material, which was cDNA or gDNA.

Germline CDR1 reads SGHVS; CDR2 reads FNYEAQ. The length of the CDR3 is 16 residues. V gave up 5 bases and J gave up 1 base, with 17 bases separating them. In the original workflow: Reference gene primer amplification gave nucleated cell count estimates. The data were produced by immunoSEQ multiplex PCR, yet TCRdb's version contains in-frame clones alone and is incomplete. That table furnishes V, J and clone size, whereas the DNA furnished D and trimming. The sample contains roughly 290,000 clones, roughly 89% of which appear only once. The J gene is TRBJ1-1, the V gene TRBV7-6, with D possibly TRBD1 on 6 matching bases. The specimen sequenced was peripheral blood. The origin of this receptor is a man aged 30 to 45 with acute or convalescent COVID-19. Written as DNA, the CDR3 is TGTGCCAGCAGCCCTACTAGGGGGGGGAAGAACACTGAAGCTTTCTTT. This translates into CASSPTRGGKNTEAFF.